This T cell receptor beta chain was identified in a study of cytomegalovirus exposure and HLA in healthy donors. Study information: A preliminary data release comprised 70 million to 95 million unique TCRs obtained from HLA-typed donors.

In the PCR, 60 Vbeta and 13 Jbeta primers were used. TCRdb's table, derived via immunoSEQ multiplex PCR, lists solely in-frame clones and lacks some. The sample yields 50,000 to 60,000 clones, 75% to 80% seen once. Among the donors, all were healthy bone marrow donors. The CDR3 length is 15 residues. Losses at the gene ends were 2 bases for V and 4 bases for J; bases not matched to a gene: 7. Germline-derived CDR1 and CDR2 are MNHNS and SASEGT. The genes are TRBV6-1 and TRBJ1-2; 7 nucleotides line up with TRBD1. The sample taken for sequencing was PBMCs. The TCR sequence derives from a female donor in good health and CMV-seronegative. CDR3 coding DNA: TGTGCCAGCAGTGAAATGACAGGGATCGCCTATGGCTACACCTTC. Translated, it gives CASSEMTGIAYGYTF.